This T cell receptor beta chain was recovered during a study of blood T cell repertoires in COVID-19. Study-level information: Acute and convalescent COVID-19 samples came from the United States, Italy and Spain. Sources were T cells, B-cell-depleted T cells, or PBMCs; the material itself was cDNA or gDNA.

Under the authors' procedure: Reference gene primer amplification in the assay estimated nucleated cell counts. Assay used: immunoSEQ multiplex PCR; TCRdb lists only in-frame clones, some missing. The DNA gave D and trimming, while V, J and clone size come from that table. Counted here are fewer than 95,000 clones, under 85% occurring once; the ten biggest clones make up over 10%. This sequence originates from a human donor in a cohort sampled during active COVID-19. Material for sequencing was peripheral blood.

The CDR3 bases are TGTGCCAGCTCACCACCGAGGGTTCCTAGCACTGAAGCTTTCTTT. The encoded protein is CASSPPRVPSTEAFF. The V gene is TRBV18, the J gene TRBJ1-1; D uncertain. V was pared by 0 bases and J by 4 bases, with 12 bases between. Germline V gene data show CDR1 as KGHSH and CDR2 as LQKENI. CDR3 length: 15 amino acids.